A selection of T cell receptor beta chains follows, all from one sample in a study of breast tumors, draining lymph nodes, adjacent tissues. MiXCR was run by TCRdb on the multiplex PCR reads, yielding one entry per CDR3 protein. The data contain tens of thousands of distinct CDR3 sequences, around 40% of them singletons. The sample taken for sequencing was breast tumor tissue. These receptors were taken from a female donor with breast cancer. Some clones in this sample may be carry-over from other donors' samples. Each CDR3 is given with its conserved first and last residue. The D gene is left open where the match is weak. A row's size may be missing; if present it is once, few, many or a size class.

D gene	clone size	J gene	V gene	CDR3 DNA	CDR3 protein
.	.	TRBJ2-2	TRBV6-2/TRBV6-3	TGTGCCAGCAGTAATCCTCCAGGGTGGGGCACCGGGAAGCTGTTTTTT	CASSNPPGWGTGKLFF
TRBD2	.	TRBJ2-5	TRBV20-1	TGCAGTGCTAGAGATTCGCTAGCGGGAGGACAAGAGACCCAGTACTTC	CSARDSLAGGQETQYF
TRBD1	.	TRBJ1-6	TRBV4-1	TGCGCCAGCAGCCAGAGGGGACAGGGGAATTCACCCCTCCACTTT	CASSQRGQGNSPLHF
.	once	TRBJ1-4	TRBV5-6	TGTGCCAGCAGCTCCCGGGCAGCGCCCGCAACTAATGAAAAACTGTTTTTT	CASSSRAAPATNEKLFF
.	many	TRBJ1-4	TRBV5-8	TGTGCCAGCAGCTTGTCCCGGGGAGAAAAACTGTTTTTT	CASSLSRGEKLFF
.	.	TRBJ2-2	TRBV7-5	.	CISVSEARGQVNTGELFF
.	.	TRBJ2-2	TRBV7-6	TGTGCCAGCAGCCCCCTAACCAACCCTCGCGGGGAGCGGTCTTTT	CASSPLTNPRGERSF
TRBD1	.	TRBJ1-6	TRBV7-2	TGTGCCAGCAGCACCAGGACAGGGGGAGGGAATTCACCCCTCCACTTT	CASSTRTGGGNSPLHF
.	many	TRBJ2-1	TRBV18	TGTGCCAGCTCCGGGGGATCGAATATCAATGAGCAGTTCTTC	CASSGGSNINEQFF
TRBD2	few	TRBJ2-5	TRBV7-9	TGTGCCAGCAGCTTAACTAGCGGGACCGGTGGAGAGACCCAGTACTTC	CASSLTSGTGGETQYF
.	.	TRBJ2-5	TRBV7-2	TGTGCCAGCAGCTGGGGACGAAACAATCAGCCCCAGTACTTC	CASSWGRNNQPQYF
.	.	TRBJ2-2	TRBV6-6	TGTGCCGCCAGCCAGAGCTCCGGGGAGCTGTTTTTT	CAASQSSGELFF
TRBD1	few	TRBJ1-2	TRBV6-5	TGTGCCAGCAGGCTACCCAACCGGGACAGGGGGCTGGTTGACTATGGCTACACCTTC	CASRLPNRDRGLVDYGYTF
TRBD1	.	TRBJ2-1	TRBV6-1	TGTGCCAGCAAGCACCCCGGGACAGGGGACAATGAGCAGTTCTTC	CASKHPGTGDNEQFF
TRBD1	many	TRBJ2-7	TRBV2	TGTGCCAGCAGAAGGACAGGGGTGGCCTACGAGCAGTACTTC	CASRRTGVAYEQYF
.	many	TRBJ2-7	TRBV24-1	TGTGCCACCAGTGATTATAACCGTCACGAGCAGTACTTC	CATSDYNRHEQYF
.	many	TRBJ2-4	TRBV20-1	TGCAGTGCTGCGGTTAGCTCGAAAGCCAAAAACATTCAGTACTTC	CSAAVSSKAKNIQYF
.	many	TRBJ2-7	TRBV6-2/TRBV6-3	TGTGCCAGCAGTTACTCGTACAGGCCCTCCTACGAGCAGTACTTC	CASSYSYRPSYEQYF
.	.	TRBJ1-4	TRBV29-1	TGCAGCGCGAAGGGGCAGAAGGGCACTGAAAAACTGTTTTTT	CSAKGQKGTEKLFF
.	many	TRBJ2-7	TRBV6-2/TRBV6-3	TGTGCCAGTTTTGGTGTGGGGGGAGAGCAGTACTTC	CASFGVGGEQYF
TRBD1	many	TRBJ1-4	TRBV30	TGTGCCTGGCGCCGGGACAGGGTTGAAAAACTGTTTTTT	CAWRRDRVEKLFF
TRBD2	.	TRBJ2-3	TRBV6-4	TGTGCCAGCAGTGTGGCGGGAGGGAGCGCAGATACGCAGTATTTT	CASSVAGGSADTQYF
TRBD2	medium-sized	TRBJ2-1	TRBV20-1	TGCAGTGCTACTACTAGCGGGAGTCTTTTGAATGAGCAGTTCTTC	CSATTSGSLLNEQFF
.	.	TRBJ2-2	TRBV4-2	TGTGCCAGCAGCCAAGAAGTTCGGGTTCTCGGGGAGCTGTTTTTT	CASSQEVRVLGELFF
.	many	TRBJ2-2	TRBV11-3	TGTGCCAGCAGCTTAGCGGGAGCGCGAACCGGGGAGCTGTTTTTT	CASSLAGARTGELFF
TRBD2	.	TRBJ2-7	TRBV5-4	TGTGCCAGCAGCTGGGGACTAGCGGGAGACGAGCAGTACTTC	CASSWGLAGDEQYF
.	many	TRBJ2-7	TRBV6-1	TGTGCCAGCAGTGAAAACAGCTCCTACGAGCAGTACTTC	CASSENSSYEQYF
TRBD1	many	TRBJ2-1	TRBV2	TGTGCCAGCAGTGAGATGAGGGACAGGGGTTACAATGAGCAGTTCTTC	CASSEMRDRGYNEQFF
TRBD1	.	TRBJ2-5	TRBV20-1	TGCAGTGCTATTACCGGACAGGGGGTCAAGACCCAGTACTTC	CSAITGQGVKTQYF
.	once	TRBJ2-5	TRBV4-3	TGCGCCAGCAGCCAAGATGAGACCCGGTACTTC	CASSQDETRYF
.	.	TRBJ2-2	TRBV7-9	TGTGCCAGCAGCTTAAAAACAGGGCCGAACTCTGGGGAGCTGTTTTTT	CASSLKTGPNSGELFF
.	.	TRBJ2-1	TRBV15	TGTGCCGCCAGCAGTGAATGGGGGCGCAATGAGCAGTTCTTC	CAASSEWGRNEQFF
.	many	TRBJ1-5	TRBV7-2	TGTGCCAGCAGCTTAGGAGGAATGGGGCAGCCCCAGCATTTT	CASSLGGMGQPQHF
.	few	TRBJ2-7	TRBV7-8	TGTGCCAGCAGCTTGACAGCCAGCGGGACAACCTACGAGCAGTACTTC	CASSLTASGTTYEQYF
.	few	TRBJ2-7	TRBV7-9	TGTGCCAGCAGTCAACTCCCCGGGACAACCTACGAGCAGTACTTC	CASSQLPGTTYEQYF
TRBD2	once	TRBJ2-1	TRBV7-7	TGTGCCTGCAGCCGGGGGACTAGCGGGAGTCAAAATGAGCAGTTCTTC	CACSRGTSGSQNEQFF
TRBD2	many	TRBJ2-3	TRBV2	TGTGCCAGCATTTTTACGGGAGGTTTTATGAATACGCAGTATTTT	CASIFTGGFMNTQYF
.	many	TRBJ2-3	TRBV11-3	TGTGCCAGCAGCTTAGGCGGGACAGCAGCTTCGGGATACACAGATACGCAGTATTTT	CASSLGGTAASGYTDTQYF
TRBD1	.	TRBJ1-5	TRBV12-3/TRBV12-4	TGTGCCAGCAGTCGACAGGGGCAGCCCCAGCATTTT	CASSRQGQPQHF
.	many	TRBJ1-2	TRBV29-1	TGCAGCGTTCAGGAGAACAACTATGGCTACACCTTC	CSVQENNYGYTF
TRBD1	.	TRBJ1-2	TRBV29-1	TGCAGCGCGGGACAGGGAGAAGGCTATGGCTACACCTTC	CSAGQGEGYGYTF